These T cell receptor beta chains were read from a single sample in a study of CD8+ T cells in alopecia areata. Sequencing was performed with immunoSEQ multiplex PCR; in TCRdb, only in-frame clones are kept and a portion is missing. The sample includes 150,000 to 200,000 clones, approximately 57% seen only once; the top ten take just over 1%. The material was CD4+ T cells sorted from blood, obtained at week 24, from a patient treated with tofacitinib. Source of these receptors: a human donor with alopecia areata. The CDR3 runs from the conserved cysteine through the conserved F or W. A D gene is named only where the DNA matches it firmly. Where a row states a size, it is once, few, many or the class of an expanded clone; other rows omit it.

abundance,d_gene,j_gene,v_gene,len,CDR3nt,CDR3aa
NA,TRBD2,TRBJ2-1,TRBV7-9,16,TGTGCCAGCAGCTCTGGGGGCGGGGGGTCTCGTAATGAGCAGTTCTTC,CASSSGGGGSRNEQFF
few,TRBD1,TRBJ1-1,TRBV30,13,TGTGCCTGGAGTGAGGACAGGGCCACTGAAGCTTTCTTT,CAWSEDRATEAFF
NA,TRBD1,TRBJ1-1,TRBV13,17,TGTGCCAGCAGCTACTACAGGGGAGGGTTGGAGTATACTGAAGCTTTCTTT,CASSYYRGGLEYTEAFF
NA,NA,TRBJ1-5,TRBV29-1,15,TGCAGCGCTGTTGACGGCCTCCATAGCAATCAGCCCCAGCATTTT,CSAVDGLHSNQPQHF
NA,NA,TRBJ1-1,TRBV29-1,13,TGCAGCGTTATGGGAAGATTGAACACTGAAGCTTTCTTT,CSVMGRLNTEAFF
NA,NA,TRBJ2-7,TRBV30,13,TGTGCCTGGACTCGAGATTTGGGCTACGAGCAGTACTTC,CAWTRDLGYEQYF
few,NA,TRBJ2-3,TRBV29-1,12,TGCAGCGTTGAGATTAGCACAGATACGCAGTATTTT,CSVEISTDTQYF
few,NA,TRBJ1-5,TRBV5-8,14,TGTGCCAGCAGCTATCAGGAGCCCAATCAGCCCCAGCATTTT,CASSYQEPNQPQHF
NA,NA,TRBJ1-1,TRBV19,12,TGTGCCAGTGATCAGGGGCGCACTGAAGCTTTCTTT,CASDQGRTEAFF
few,TRBD1,TRBJ2-7,TRBV14,16,TGTGCCAGCAGCCAAGAGGGTTGGGACAGACCCTACGAGCAGTACTTC,CASSQEGWDRPYEQYF
NA,TRBD1,TRBJ2-7,TRBV29-1,13,TGCAGCGTTGGCGATAACAGGGGTTACGAGCAGTACTTC,CSVGDNRGYEQYF
NA,NA,TRBJ2-1,TRBV14,14,TGTGCCAGCAGCCAAGATCCGGCGCGGCCTCGGCAGTTCTTC,CASSQDPARPRQFF
NA,TRBD2,TRBJ2-1,TRBV7-2,15,TGTGCCAGCAGCACAACTAGCGGGGGGGCAGATGAGCAGTTCTTC,CASSTTSGGADEQFF
NA,TRBD2,TRBJ2-5,TRBV25-1,15,TGTGCCAGCAGTGGCGGACTAGCGGGCCAAGAGACCCAGTACTTC,CASSGGLAGQETQYF
NA,NA,TRBJ1-1,TRBV30,13,TGTGCCTGGAGCAGGAAACCAAACACTGAAGCTTTCTTT,CAWSRKPNTEAFF
once,TRBD1,TRBJ1-5,TRBV5-1,17,TGCGCCAGCAGCCAGAACCCCCTAGGGGACAGGGCACAGCCCCAGCATTTT,CASSQNPLGDRAQPQHF
NA,TRBD1,TRBJ2-1,TRBV27,16,TGTGCCAGCAGCCCCCCGACAGGGGTAATGGTCAATGAGCAGTTCTTC,CASSPPTGVMVNEQFF
once,NA,TRBJ2-7,TRBV13,15,TGTGCCAGCAGCTTACGAGGACAGACCTCCTACGAGCAGTACTTC,CASSLRGQTSYEQYF
NA,TRBD1,TRBJ2-2,TRBV25-1,16,TGTGCCAGCAGTGCTAGGACAGGGTTGGGGGCCGGGGAGCTGTTTTTT,CASSARTGLGAGELFF
NA,TRBD1,TRBJ2-7,TRBV10-3,14,TGTGCCTCAATGGAAGGACAGGCAGCTTACGAGCAGTACTTC,CASMEGQAAYEQYF
NA,NA,TRBJ1-2,TRBV6-5,14,TGTGCCAGCAGTCCGGATGGACGGAGTAATGGCTACACCTTC,CASSPDGRSNGYTF
NA,NA,TRBJ1-2,TRBV4-3,15,TGCGCCAGCAGCCAAGAGGCGACGGATTTCTATGGCTACACCTTC,CASSQEATDFYGYTF
NA,NA,TRBJ1-2,TRBV2,13,TGTGCCAGCAGGATGGACACCAACTATGGCTACACCTTC,CASRMDTNYGYTF
few,NA,TRBJ2-1,TRBV19,14,TGTGCCAGTAGTACACAGGATTTGGCAAGTGAGCAGTTCTTC,CASSTQDLASEQFF
NA,NA,TRBJ2-6,TRBV5-1,16,TGCGCCAGCAGCTTGGAAGGGAGCTCTGGGGCCAACGTCCTGACTTTC,CASSLEGSSGANVLTF
NA,NA,TRBJ2-7,TRBV7-2,17,TGTGCCAGCAGCTTAGGTGGTGCGGGGATGCTACTCGGCGAGCAGTACTTC,CASSLGGAGMLLGEQYF
NA,NA,TRBJ2-3,TRBV29-1,14,TGCAGCGTTGGAATAGGAGGGACCTCAGATACGCAGTATTTT,CSVGIGGTSDTQYF
once,NA,TRBJ2-1,TRBV7-2,14,TGTGCCAGCAGCTCACCTCGGAGCGGGAATGAGCAGTTCTTC,CASSSPRSGNEQFF
few,NA,TRBJ2-4,TRBV11-2,13,TGTGCCAGCACCCGAACAGGGCAAAACATTCAGTACTTC,CASTRTGQNIQYF
NA,NA,TRBJ1-5,TRBV11-3,13,TGTGCCAGCAGCTTAGATCCGGATCAGCCCCAGCATTTT,CASSLDPDQPQHF
NA,NA,TRBJ2-3,TRBV6-6,11,TGTGCCAGCAGTTACGGAGAAAAGCCGTATTTT,CASSYGEKPYF
NA,TRBD1,TRBJ1-2,TRBV2,14,TGTGCCAGCAGCCCCGGGACAGGGGGGTTCGGCTACACCTTC,CASSPGTGGFGYTF
few,TRBD1,TRBJ1-6,TRBV5-1,17,TGCGCCAGCAGCTCGTCCCCCACAGGGGGAGTTGGATCACCCCTCCACTTT,CASSSSPTGGVGSPLHF
NA,NA,TRBJ1-1,TRBV25-1,16,TGTGCCACTCGACGAAGCTCAGGACAGATGAACACTGAAGCTTTCTTT,CATRRSSGQMNTEAFF
NA,TRBD2,TRBJ2-7,TRBV4-3,15,TGCGCCAGCAGCCAAGCGGGGACTAGCGGCTACGAGCAGTACTTC,CASSQAGTSGYEQYF
NA,TRBD2,TRBJ2-1,TRBV5-1,14,TGCGCCAGCAGCTTTCAGCGGGATAGGAATGAGCAGTTCTTC,CASSFQRDRNEQFF
NA,NA,TRBJ2-6,TRBV30,12,TGTGCCTGGGGTTCTGGGGCCAACGTCCTGACTTTC,CAWGSGANVLTF
NA,NA,TRBJ2-3,TRBV23-1,13,TGCGCCAGCAGTCATGAGAAGTCAGATACGCAGTATTTT,CASSHEKSDTQYF
NA,TRBD2,TRBJ2-3,TRBV29-1,14,TGCAGCGCAAACTACGGGGGGGGCACAGATACGCAGTATTTT,CSANYGGGTDTQYF
NA,NA,TRBJ2-3,TRBV15,15,TGTGCCACCAGCAGAGGAGCGGCTAGCACAGATACGCAGTATTTT,CATSRGAASTDTQYF
once,NA,TRBJ2-5,TRBV7-6,16,TGTGCCAGCACCCCTTGGGCCACCGACCCCAGGGAGACCCAGTACTTC,CASTPWATDPRETQYF
NA,NA,TRBJ1-2,TRBV5-1,15,TGCGCCAGCAGCTTGCGGGCAGGAGCCCTCTATGGCTACACCTTC,CASSLRAGALYGYTF
NA,TRBD1,TRBJ1-2,TRBV5-6,13,TGTGCCAGCAGCGGAGCAGGGGGCTATGGCTACACCTTC,CASSGAGGYGYTF
few,NA,TRBJ2-1,TRBV7-2,15,TGTGCCAGCAGCTTAGAGGGGTCAAGGGGTCATGAGCAGTTCTTC,CASSLEGSRGHEQFF
few,NA,TRBJ2-7,TRBV9,17,TGTGCCAGCAGCGTAGATCTGGGAGTGGGGGTAGTCCACGAGCAGTACTTC,CASSVDLGVGVVHEQYF
NA,NA,TRBJ2-1,TRBV2,11,TGTGCCAGCAGTGCCCTTAATGAGCAGTTCTTC,CASSALNEQFF
few,NA,TRBJ2-3,TRBV29-1,13,TGCAGCGTTCAAGGGCGTAACACAGATACGCAGTATTTT,CSVQGRNTDTQYF
NA,TRBD1,TRBJ1-2,TRBV27,13,TGTGCCAGCAGTACTGACAGGGCGGCGGGCTACACCTTC,CASSTDRAAGYTF
few,NA,TRBJ2-7,TRBV29-1,13,TGCAGCGTCCGAGCGGGTAGTACCTACGAGCAGTACTTC,CSVRAGSTYEQYF
NA,NA,TRBJ2-5,TRBV18,14,TGTGCCAGCTCACCACCGCTAGCCTGGGAGACCCAGTACTTC,CASSPPLAWETQYF
NA,TRBD1,TRBJ2-3,TRBV6-5,15,TGTGCCAGCAGTTACATAGGGGGCCAAACAGATACGCAGTATTTT,CASSYIGGQTDTQYF
few,TRBD1,TRBJ2-7,TRBV5-6,16,TGTGCCAGCAGCTATCCCCGGACAGGGGCAACCTACGAGCAGTACTTC,CASSYPRTGATYEQYF
NA,NA,TRBJ1-1,TRBV9,13,TGTGCCAGCAGCACCGGGGCGAACACTGAAGCTTTCTTT,CASSTGANTEAFF
NA,TRBD1,TRBJ1-6,TRBV6-5,14,TGTGCCAGCAGTCCACGGGACAGGGTTTCACCCCTCCACTTT,CASSPRDRVSPLHF
NA,NA,TRBJ2-7,TRBV29-1,13,TGCAGCGTTGGAGGGAGACAAACCTACGAGCAGTACTTC,CSVGGRQTYEQYF
NA,NA,TRBJ1-2,TRBV30,11,TGTGCCTGGGGAGACTGGCGTGGCTACACCTTC,CAWGDWRGYTF
NA,NA,TRBJ2-6,TRBV28,16,TGTGCCAGCAGCCCAGGAGGGCGGAGTGGGGCCAACGTCCTGACTTTC,CASSPGGRSGANVLTF
NA,NA,TRBJ2-1,TRBV15,17,TGTGCCACCAGCAGAGTCGGAGGGGGCGTTATCAATAATGAGCAGTTCTTC,CATSRVGGGVINNEQFF
few,NA,TRBJ1-2,TRBV4-1,15,TGCGCCAGCAGCCCCCAAATAGGGGAAGGCTATGGCTACACCTTC,CASSPQIGEGYGYTF
few,NA,TRBJ2-7,TRBV30,16,TGTGCCTGGAGTGCGCCCACCACGGGACCCAATTACGAGCAGTACTTC,CAWSAPTTGPNYEQYF